The 14 T cell receptor beta chains listed next were all sequenced from one sample in a study of T-cell memory formation after mild COVID-19. TCRdb re-called the 5' RACE reads with MiXCR, one entry per CDR3 protein. The table lists roughly 350,000 distinct CDR3 sequences, about 21% of them singletons. Sequenced material: PBMCs or a T cell subset sorted from them (not recorded which). Receptor source: an adult woman who had mild COVID-19 (a few samples of this study predate the infection). Cell type and time point are not known.

There are a few counts of this clonotype. This chain uses TRBV7-2 with TRBJ2-7; 9 nucleotides line up with TRBD1. This CDR3 spans 16 amino acids. Unmatched junction bases numbered 9, after V lost 6 bases and J lost 0 bases. Germline V gives CDR1 SGHTA, CDR2 FQGNSA. CDR3 protein: CASSPYGTGSSYEQYF. CDR3 DNA: TGTGCCAGCAGTCCATACGGGACAGGGAGCTCCTACGAGCAGTACTTC. Supplemented by reference TRBV7-2 and TRBJ2-7, the full variable domain reads GAGVSQSPSNKVTEKGKDVELRCDPISGHTALYWYRQSLGQGLEFLIYFQGNSAPDKSGLPSDRFSAERTGGSVSTLTIQRTQQEDSAVYLCASSPYGTGSSYEQYFGPGTRLTVT.

The chain joins TRBV24-1 to TRBJ2-1, with D maybe TRBD2 (6 bases). CDR1 KGHDR and CDR2 SFDVKD come from the germline V gene. V was cut by 5 bases and J by 6 bases, with 10 bases left in between. The CDR3 is made up of 13 amino acids. The CDR3 DNA reads as TGTGCCACCAGTGGTTGGGACTCCAATGAGCAGTTCTTC. Its translation: CATSGWDSNEQFF.

The chain joins TRBV20-1 to TRBJ2-3, with D tentatively TRBD1 (6 bases). CDR3 length equals 15 residues. Germline V gene data show CDR1 as DFQATT and CDR2 as SNEGSKA (reference sequence). The V gene lost 1 base and the J gene lost 0 bases, with 11 bases spanning the gap. The CDR3 reads CSARGQAGSTDTQYF. The CDR3 region has the DNA TGCAGTGCTAGAGGACAGGCTGGTAGCACAGATACGCAGTATTTT.

This clonotype has more than one count but fewer than ten. The genes are TRBV12-3 or TRBV12-4 and TRBJ2-3; TRBD2 matches 10 bases. The CDR3 extends over 16 amino acids. J lost 2 bases, V lost 5 bases, and 7 bases had no gene match. CDR3 residues: CASSHQGLAITDTQYF. DNA for the CDR3: TGTGCCAGCAGTCACCAGGGACTAGCGATCACAGATACGCAGTATTTT.

The chain carries TRBV5-4 and TRBJ1-2; D possibly corresponds to TRBD1 (6 bases). This CDR3 region has 16 residues. Germline CDR1 SGHNT, CDR2 YYREEE (reference sequence). Trimming removed 0 bases from V and 0 bases from J, with 12 bases in between. The CDR3: CASSLGGGGSNYGYTF. The CDR3, as DNA: TGTGCCAGCAGCTTGGGGGGGGGCGGCTCTAACTATGGCTACACCTTC.

This clonotype was seen a few times. This sequence joins TRBV2 and TRBJ2-1; D gene ambiguous. V was pared by 2 bases and J by 10 bases, with 9 bases between. From germline, CDR1 is SNHLY and CDR2 FYNNEI. The CDR3 spans 12 residues. CDR3: CASSEIVGEQFF. The CDR3 region has the DNA TGTGCCAGCAGTGAAATTGTGGGGGAGCAGTTCTTC.

This clonotype was picked up many times. V usage is TRBV5-5 and J usage is TRBJ2-7, with 7 bases aligning to TRBD2. Germline trimming cut 0 bases from V and 4 bases from J; bases unmatched to any gene: 7. Germline assignment: CDR1 SGHKS and CDR2 YYEKEE (reference sequence). This CDR3 region has 15 residues. Here the CDR3 DNA reads TGTGCCAGCAGCTTGGTGGGGGAGGGCCGGTACGAGCAGTACTTC. Its protein product is CASSLVGEGRYEQYF.

In its sample, this clonotype was seen a few times. The chain is built from TRBV5-1 and TRBJ1-1; D is unresolved. The CDR3 runs to 14 residues. Trimming cost V 1 base and J 1 base, with 8 bases left between them. Germline assignment: CDR1 SGHRS and CDR2 YFSETQ. The CDR3 spells CASSLLEGNTEAFF. The CDR3, as DNA: TGCGCCAGCAGCTTGCTAGAGGGGAACACTGAAGCTTTCTTT.

This clonotype was seen more than once but under ten times. This chain links TRBV7-6 with TRBJ2-5; possibly TRBD2 for D (5 bases). There are 15 residues in the CDR3. Germline CDR1 reads SGHVS; CDR2 reads FNYEAQ. Between the trimmed V and J ends, which lost 5 bases and 2 bases, there was a span of 15 bases. In DNA form, the CDR3 reads TGTGCCAGCAGCCCCCTTGGGAGACTACAAGAGACCCAGTACTTC. Protein: CASSPLGRLQETQYF. The full variable domain, its missing parts supplied by reference TRBV7-6 and TRBJ2-5, is GAGVSQSPRYKVTKRGQDVALRCDPISGHVSLYWYRQALGQGPEFLTYFNYEAQQDKSGLPNDRFSAERPEGSISTLTIQRTEQRDSAMYRCASSPLGRLQETQYFGPGTRLLVL.

This clonotype was observed a handful of times. DNA for the CDR3: TGTGCCATCAGTGACGGACAGCGCTCCTACGAGCAGTACTTC. It is translated as CAISDGQRSYEQYF. The rearrangement uses TRBV10-3 and TRBJ2-7, with D possibly matching TRBD1 (6 bases). From germline, CDR1 is ENHRY and CDR2 SYGVKD. V was pared by 3 bases and J by 0 bases, with 9 bases between. This CDR3 has 14 amino acids.

This clonotype has only a few counts. This chain connects TRBV7-6 to TRBJ2-3, with 8 bases lining up with TRBD1. In germline, CDR1 is SGHVS, CDR2 FNYEAQ. J lost 1 base, V lost 5 bases, and 8 bases had no gene match. The CDR3 runs 16 residues. CDR3 residues: CASSPDRVRGTDTQYF. CDR3 bases: TGTGCCAGCAGCCCGGACAGGGTCCGAGGCACAGATACGCAGTATTTT.

The chain has TRBV4-1 and TRBJ1-5; D remains ambiguous. CDR1 and CDR2 from the germline V gene are MGHRA and YSYEKL. The CDR3 extends over 13 amino acids. With 2 bases removed from V and 5 bases from J, the gap between germline ends came to 7 bases. The CDR3 DNA follows: TGCGCCAGCAGCCAATTCTTGGATCAGCCCCAGCATTTT. Protein product: CASSQFLDQPQHF.

Only a few counts were recorded for this clonotype. The chain carries TRBV20-1 and TRBJ2-3, with D perhaps being TRBD1 or TRBD2 (5 bases each). Germline V lookup: CDR1 DFQATT, CDR2 SNEGSKA (reference sequence). The CDR3 is 17 residues long. V was clipped by 1 base and J by 1 base, with 18 bases between them. The CDR3: CSARGPLGRGRTDTQYF. The CDR3 coding sequence is TGCAGTGCTAGAGGCCCTCTCGGTCGGGGCCGCACAGATACGCAGTATTTT.

This clonotype appeared a few times. V and J are TRBV7-9 and TRBJ1-6; D is ambiguous. V lost 1 base to trimming and J lost 0 bases, with 13 bases between them. CDR1 and CDR2 (germline): SEHNR, FQNEAQ (reference sequence). This CDR3 contains 18 residues. As DNA, the CDR3 is TGTGCCAGCAGCTTAGGAACAAGTTCCAGCTCCTATAATTCACCCCTCCACTTT. The encoded protein is CASSLGTSSSSYNSPLHF.